A single sample gave rise to the 5 T cell receptor beta chains below, sequenced in a study of control samples from healthy donors and cancer patients. Data came from immunoSEQ multiplex PCR; TCRdb stores just in-frame clones and leaves some out. The table records approximately 150,000 clones, nearly 96% of them present only once. The sequenced material came from blood. The receptors stem from a woman aged 25-40 years in good health.

The V call is TRBV30, the J call TRBJ1-2, with D hard to call. Trimming took 4 bases from V and 7 from J, leaving 16 bases between them. Germline V gene lookup returns CDR1 GTSNPN and CDR2 SVGIG (reference sequence). There are 13 residues in the CDR3. The CDR3 DNA reads TGTGCCTGGACCGCCGGAGGGATCGGTGGCTACACCTTC. This gives the protein CAWTAGGIGGYTF.

This chain joins TRBV7-3 and TRBJ2-3, with D tentatively TRBD1 (5 bases). The V end lost 6 bases, the J end lost 3 bases, and 13 bases lay between the germline ends. This CDR3 comprises 14 residues. CDR1 is SGHTA and CDR2 is FQGTGA in the germline V gene. Written as DNA, the CDR3 is TGTGCCAGCAGTCAGGGATCTCGGACAGATACGCAGTATTTT. It encodes CASSQGSRTDTQYF.

CDR3 amino acids: CASSPPGAGSPLHF. The CDR3, as DNA: TGTGCCAGCAGTCCCCCCGGGGCGGGTTCACCCCTCCACTTT. V and J are TRBV6-6 and TRBJ1-6, with D perhaps TRBD1 (5 bases). This CDR3 spans 14 amino acids. The germline V and J ends were trimmed by 5 bases and 9 bases, with 14 bases remaining between them. Germline V gene data show CDR1 as MNHNY and CDR2 as SVGAGI (reference sequence).

CDR3 protein: CASSQPGPGELFF. DNA of the CDR3: TGTGCCAGCAGCCAACCCGGACCCGGGGAGCTGTTTTTT. The chain links TRBV3-1 (or the pseudogene TRBV3-2) to TRBJ2-2; D ambiguous. This CDR3 is built from 13 residues. Trimming pared 2 bases from V and 6 bases from J, leaving 7 bases between. CDR1 LGHDT and CDR2 YNNKEL come from the germline V gene (reference sequence).

This chain connects TRBV9 to TRBJ2-7, with TRBD1 as a possible D gene (6 bases). CDR3 size: 15 residues. V was cut by 3 bases and J by 3 bases, with 16 bases left in between. Germline-derived CDR1 and CDR2 are SGDLS and YYNGEE. The CDR3 DNA reads TGTGCCAGCAGCGCCACCGGGACACCTTTCTACGAGCAGTACTTC. Encoded protein: CASSATGTPFYEQYF. Combining the CDR3 with reference TRBV9 and TRBJ2-7 gives the whole variable domain DSGVTQTPKHLITATGQRVTLRCSPRSGDLSVYWYQQSLDQGLQFLIQYYNGEERAKGNILERFSAQQFPDLHSELNLSSLELGDSALYFCASSATGTPFYEQYFGPGTRLTVT.